The present T cell receptor (beta chain) was sequenced within a study of cytomegalovirus exposure and HLA in healthy donors. To note about this clone: The target antigen is unknown.

The study, taken as a whole, reports: Later, an analysis found that common viral pathogens appeared to be linked with several of the most significant clusters. The study flagged some 170 TCR beta chains as cytomegalovirus-associated. A later analysis associated 15,000 to 20,000 TCR beta sequences with HLA alleles at a 0.05 false discovery rate. According to reports, the classifier identified cytomegalovirus status with high specificity and sensitivity.

Trimming removed 4 bases at V and 1 base at J, with 7 bases between. CDR1 and CDR2 (germline): SGHVS, FNYEAQ. This CDR3 contains 13 residues. 60 Vbeta and 13 Jbeta primers were used in PCR. The table came from immunoSEQ multiplex PCR; TCRdb's copy has only in-frame clones and leaves some out. Here the sample spans over 130,000 clones, approximately 80% being singletons. The genes are TRBV7-6 and TRBJ1-1; D remains ambiguous. This sequence originates from a man aged 50 or older in good health and CMV-seronegative. The sequenced material came from PBMCs. CDR3: CASSSDTNTEAFF. CDR3 bases: TGTGCCAGCAGCTCTGACACGAACACTGAAGCTTTCTTT.